These T cell receptor beta chains were read from a single sample in a study of blood T cell repertoires in COVID-19. Method: immunoSEQ multiplex PCR; TCRdb's copy keeps in-frame clones and lacks some. In the table there are 220,000 or so clones, roughly 83% of which are singletons. The material sequenced was PBMCs or T cells enriched from blood (not recorded which). The receptors derive from a woman aged 40 to 55 with acute COVID-19. CDR3s include the opening cysteine and the closing phenylalanine or tryptophan. A D gene is named only where the DNA matches it firmly. Size is stated for part of the rows, as once, few or many counts, or as a class when the clone is expanded.

abundance: NA; j_gene: TRBJ1-3; v_gene: TRBV3-1/TRBV3-2; d_gene: NA; CDR3aa: CASSYSGNTIYF; CDR3nt: TGTGCCAGCAGCTACAGTGGAAACACCATATATTTT
abundance: NA; j_gene: TRBJ2-7; v_gene: TRBV11-1; d_gene: NA; CDR3aa: CASSLAAGVYEQYF; CDR3nt: TGTGCCAGCAGCTTAGCTGCGGGTGTCTACGAGCAGTACTTC
abundance: once; j_gene: TRBJ2-7; v_gene: TRBV7-9; d_gene: NA; CDR3aa: CAIRNGRAPYEQYF; CDR3nt: TGTGCCATCCGGAACGGCAGGGCCCCCTACGAGCAGTACTTC
abundance: NA; j_gene: TRBJ1-5; v_gene: TRBV5-8; d_gene: TRBD1; CDR3aa: CASSLGQAYNQPQHF; CDR3nt: TGTGCCAGCAGCCTGGGACAGGCGTACAATCAGCCCCAGCATTTT
abundance: NA; j_gene: TRBJ1-5; v_gene: TRBV28; d_gene: NA; CDR3aa: CASSLAGSNQPQHF; CDR3nt: TGTGCCAGCAGCCTAGCAGGTAGCAATCAGCCCCAGCATTTT
abundance: NA; j_gene: TRBJ2-5; v_gene: TRBV9; d_gene: TRBD2; CDR3aa: CASSVGGLAPETQYF; CDR3nt: TGTGCCAGCAGCGTAGGCGGACTAGCGCCGGAGACCCAGTACTTC
abundance: NA; j_gene: TRBJ2-3; v_gene: TRBV7-2; d_gene: NA; CDR3aa: CASSLQASSTDTQYF; CDR3nt: TGTGCCAGCAGCTTACAGGCCAGTAGCACAGATACGCAGTATTTT
abundance: NA; j_gene: TRBJ1-1; v_gene: TRBV6-5; d_gene: NA; CDR3aa: CASTTIRNTEAFF; CDR3nt: TGTGCCAGCACCACTATCCGGAACACTGAAGCTTTCTTT
abundance: NA; j_gene: TRBJ2-5; v_gene: TRBV10-2; d_gene: NA; CDR3aa: CASSDSGWQETQYF; CDR3nt: TGCGCCAGCAGTGACTCAGGGTGGCAAGAGACCCAGTACTTC
abundance: once; j_gene: TRBJ2-7; v_gene: TRBV5-4; d_gene: NA; CDR3aa: CASSLQGSSYEQYF; CDR3nt: TGTGCCAGCAGCTTGCAGGGGAGCTCCTACGAGCAGTACTTC
abundance: many; j_gene: TRBJ1-2; v_gene: TRBV19; d_gene: NA; CDR3aa: CASSVTTEVYGYTF; CDR3nt: TGTGCCAGTAGTGTTACGACAGAAGTCTATGGCTACACCTTC
abundance: NA; j_gene: TRBJ2-7; v_gene: TRBV5-8; d_gene: NA; CDR3aa: CASVMRQLSSYEQYF; CDR3nt: TGTGCCAGCGTCATGCGACAGCTATCCTCCTACGAGCAGTACTTC
abundance: once; j_gene: TRBJ2-3; v_gene: TRBV5-8; d_gene: NA; CDR3aa: CASSSIERSTDTQYF; CDR3nt: TGTGCCAGCAGCTCTATAGAGAGGTCGACAGATACGCAGTATTTT
abundance: NA; j_gene: TRBJ1-5; v_gene: TRBV28; d_gene: TRBD1; CDR3aa: CASSATGGGQPQHF; CDR3nt: TGTGCCAGCAGTGCGACAGGGGGCGGTCAGCCCCAGCATTTT
abundance: NA; j_gene: TRBJ2-5; v_gene: TRBV28; d_gene: NA; CDR3aa: CAIRGSGETQYF; CDR3nt: TGTGCCATCAGAGGATCAGGAGAGACCCAGTACTTC
abundance: NA; j_gene: TRBJ2-3; v_gene: TRBV7-2; d_gene: TRBD2; CDR3aa: CASSLASSGGFLTQYF; CDR3nt: TGTGCCAGCAGCTTAGCGTCTAGCGGGGGGTTCTTGACGCAGTATTTT
abundance: NA; j_gene: TRBJ2-3; v_gene: TRBV4-1; d_gene: TRBD2; CDR3aa: CASSQFSGGGALNTQYF; CDR3nt: TGCGCCAGCAGCCAATTCTCCGGCGGGGGGGCTTTGAATACGCAGTATTTT
abundance: NA; j_gene: TRBJ2-5; v_gene: TRBV7-9; d_gene: NA; CDR3aa: CASSSKETQYF; CDR3nt: TGTGCCAGCAGCTCAAAAGAGACCCAGTACTTC
abundance: NA; j_gene: TRBJ2-2; v_gene: TRBV19; d_gene: NA; CDR3aa: CASSIGGTFPPSGELFF; CDR3nt: TGTGCCAGTAGTATTGGAGGGACTTTCCCACCTTCTGGGGAGCTGTTTTTT
abundance: NA; j_gene: TRBJ1-2; v_gene: TRBV5-1; d_gene: NA; CDR3aa: CASSPANYGYTF; CDR3nt: TGCGCCAGCAGTCCCGCTAACTATGGCTACACCTTC
abundance: NA; j_gene: TRBJ1-2; v_gene: TRBV4-3; d_gene: NA; CDR3aa: CASSQGISGTNYGYTF; CDR3nt: TGCGCCAGCAGCCAAGGGATCTCCGGGACTAACTATGGCTACACCTTC
abundance: NA; j_gene: TRBJ2-1; v_gene: TRBV19; d_gene: NA; CDR3aa: CASSISQHTEQFF; CDR3nt: TGTGCCAGTAGTATCTCACAGCACACTGAGCAGTTCTTC
abundance: NA; j_gene: TRBJ2-1; v_gene: TRBV28; d_gene: NA; CDR3aa: CASSLVLGNEQFF; CDR3nt: TGTGCCAGCAGTTTAGTCCTAGGCAATGAGCAGTTCTTC
abundance: NA; j_gene: TRBJ2-2; v_gene: TRBV9; d_gene: TRBD1; CDR3aa: CASSETGVPGELFF; CDR3nt: TGTGCCAGCAGCGAGACAGGGGTTCCCGGGGAGCTGTTTTTT
abundance: few; j_gene: TRBJ1-5; v_gene: TRBV5-1; d_gene: NA; CDR3aa: CASSLGSGDHQPQHF; CDR3nt: TGCGCCAGCAGCTTGGGGTCCGGGGATCATCAGCCCCAGCATTTT
abundance: NA; j_gene: TRBJ1-6; v_gene: TRBV21-1; d_gene: NA; CDR3aa: CASSKRTGDNSPLHF; CDR3nt: TGTGCCAGCAGCAAGCGGACAGGGGATAATTCACCCCTCCACTTT
abundance: NA; j_gene: TRBJ2-7; v_gene: TRBV28; d_gene: TRBD2; CDR3aa: CASSYTVAGGPRYEQYF; CDR3nt: TGTGCCAGCAGTTATACAGTAGCGGGAGGGCCTAGATACGAGCAGTACTTC
abundance: NA; j_gene: TRBJ2-5; v_gene: TRBV5-6; d_gene: NA; CDR3aa: CASSFSRSRGTQYF; CDR3nt: TGTGCCAGCAGCTTTAGCAGGTCTAGGGGGACCCAGTACTTC
abundance: NA; j_gene: TRBJ2-3; v_gene: TRBV11-2; d_gene: TRBD1; CDR3aa: CASSAGQGSADTQYF; CDR3nt: TGTGCCAGCAGCGCGGGACAGGGGAGCGCAGATACGCAGTATTTT
abundance: NA; j_gene: TRBJ1-5; v_gene: TRBV15; d_gene: TRBD1; CDR3aa: CATSRDLGQGGQPQHF; CDR3nt: TGTGCCACCAGCAGAGATCTCGGACAGGGCGGTCAGCCCCAGCATTTT
abundance: NA; j_gene: TRBJ1-1; v_gene: TRBV12-3/TRBV12-4; d_gene: TRBD1; CDR3aa: CASGTANTEAFF; CDR3nt: TGTGCCAGCGGGACAGCGAACACTGAAGCTTTCTTT
abundance: NA; j_gene: TRBJ1-1; v_gene: TRBV12-3/TRBV12-4; d_gene: TRBD1; CDR3aa: CASSAPTGSGAFF; CDR3nt: TGTGCCAGCAGTGCCCCGACAGGGAGTGGGGCTTTCTTT
abundance: NA; j_gene: TRBJ2-3; v_gene: TRBV29-1; d_gene: TRBD2; CDR3aa: CSATPLAGGADTQYF; CDR3nt: TGCAGCGCCACCCCACTAGCGGGGGGAGCAGATACGCAGTATTTT
abundance: NA; j_gene: TRBJ1-4; v_gene: TRBV9; d_gene: NA; CDR3aa: CASSVRVATNEKLFF; CDR3nt: TGTGCCAGCAGCGTCAGGGTTGCAACTAATGAAAAACTGTTTTTT
abundance: NA; j_gene: TRBJ1-5; v_gene: TRBV27; d_gene: NA; CDR3aa: CASSLSSSNQPQHF; CDR3nt: TGTGCCAGCAGTTTAAGTAGCAGCAATCAGCCCCAGCATTTT
abundance: NA; j_gene: TRBJ1-5; v_gene: TRBV30; d_gene: NA; CDR3aa: CAWSLGMAGNQPQHF; CDR3nt: TGTGCCTGGAGTTTGGGTATGGCAGGGAATCAGCCCCAGCATTTT
abundance: NA; j_gene: TRBJ2-3; v_gene: TRBV19; d_gene: NA; CDR3aa: CASSNTLDTQYF; CDR3nt: TGTGCCAGTAGTAACACCTTAGATACGCAGTATTTT
abundance: NA; j_gene: TRBJ1-6; v_gene: TRBV21-1; d_gene: NA; CDR3aa: CASSRFIEQGKLATYNSPLHF; CDR3nt: TGTGCCAGCAGCAGGTTTATCGAACAGGGAAAGTTGGCGACCTATAATTCACCCCTCCACTTT
abundance: few; j_gene: TRBJ2-7; v_gene: TRBV7-9; d_gene: NA; CDR3aa: CASSLSGGYEQYF; CDR3nt: TGTGCCAGCAGCTTATCCGGGGGCTACGAGCAGTACTTC